These 17 T cell receptor beta chains came from one sample sequenced in a study of blood T cell repertoires in COVID-19. Profiling relied on immunoSEQ multiplex PCR, and the TCRdb table lists in-frame clones only, not all of them. The top ten hold approximately 4.5% of the sample, which has about 140,000 clones, 76% seen once. Source material: peripheral blood. The receptors shown here come from a woman older than 75 with active or convalescent COVID-19.

This clone was seen a single time. This chain links TRBV5-1 with TRBJ1-5; no clear D. This CDR3 spans 13 amino acids. V was trimmed by 4 bases and J by 1 base, leaving 6 bases between them. Germline V gives CDR1 SGHRS, CDR2 YFSETQ. The DNA of the CDR3 is TGCGCCAGCAGCCGTCTCAGCAATCAGCCCCAGCATTTT. Translating gives CASSRLSNQPQHF.

DNA for the CDR3: TGTGCCAGCTCACCCCGAGGAGGGTCGTCATCTACAACTAATGAAAAACTGTTTTTT. This gives the protein CASSPRGGSSSTTNEKLFF. V gene TRBV18 combines with J gene TRBJ1-4, with D hard to call. This CDR3 has 19 amino acids. CDR1 is KGHSH, CDR2 LQKENI, per germline. Trimming took off 3 bases at V and 0 bases at J, with 20 bases between the two ends.

V usage is TRBV30 and J usage is TRBJ2-2; 10 nucleotides line up with TRBD1. The CDR3 covers 14 residues. The ends lost 4 bases at V and 5 bases at J; junction bases unmatched: 4. Per the germline V gene, CDR1 is GTSNPN and CDR2 is SVGIG (reference sequence). In DNA, the CDR3 is TGTGCCTGGAAGGGGACAGGGGTTACCGGGGAGCTGTTTTTT. Amino acids: CAWKGTGVTGELFF.

V gene TRBV6-6 combines with J gene TRBJ1-6; D might be TRBD1 (6 bases). V was trimmed by 6 bases and J by 5 bases, leaving 11 bases between them. Germline lookup yields CDR1 MNHNY and CDR2 SVGAGI (reference sequence). The CDR3 spans 14 residues. CDR3 bases: TGTGCCAGCAGCGGGACAAAAAATAATTCACCCCTCCACTTT. It specifies CASSGTKNNSPLHF.

Remarks on this clone: At one of its ends the junction is not consistent with the germline gene, which may arise from a read error. V and J are TRBV6-7 and TRBJ1-4, with a weak D call TRBD1 (6 bases). TRBV6-7 carries the ORF label, with uncertain function. The CDR3 is made up of 17 amino acids. The CDR3 nucleotides are TGTGCCAGCAGTTACCAACCTACGGGACACCGCCCTGGAAAAGTGTTTTTT. It codes for CASSYQPTGHRPGKVFF.

This rearrangement joins TRBV2 to TRBJ1-5; 10 bases map to TRBD1. Germline V gives CDR1 SNHLY, CDR2 FYNNEI. Trimming removed 3 bases from V and 7 bases from J; junction bases left unmatched: 12. The CDR3 sequence is 17 residues long. In DNA form, the CDR3 reads TGTGCCAGCAGTGATTCCAGGGACAGGGGCATCGGCCAGCCCCAGCATTTT. It specifies CASSDSRDRGIGQPQHF. The entire variable domain, with the rest obtained from reference TRBV2 and TRBJ1-5, is as follows: EPEVTQTPSHQVTQMGQEVILRCVPISNHLYFYWYRQILGQKVEFLVSFYNNEISEKSEIFDDQFSVERPDGSNFTLKIRSTKLEDSAMYFCASSDSRDRGIGQPQHFGDGTRLSIL.

This clone was observed a single time. This chain joins TRBV5-1 and TRBJ2-5; 11 nucleotides agree with TRBD1. V lost 0 bases to trimming and J lost 5 bases; unmatched junction nucleotides: 3. This CDR3 has 15 residues. Germline-derived CDR1 and CDR2 are SGHRS and YFSETQ. The CDR3 coding sequence is TGCGCCAGCAGCTTGGACCGGGACAGGGGGGAGACCCAGTACTTC. This encodes CASSLDRDRGETQYF.

The J gene is TRBJ1-6, the V gene TRBV7-2; 7 bases fit TRBD1. In germline, CDR1 is SGHTA, CDR2 FQGNSA. V lost 1 base, J lost 3 bases, and 0 bases stayed unmatched. This CDR3 contains 15 residues. CDR3 coding DNA: TGTGCCAGCAGCTTAGGGACAGGCTATAATTCACCCCTCCACTTT. Encoded protein: CASSLGTGYNSPLHF.

The V call is TRBV6-1, the J call TRBJ2-2; 7 bases align to TRBD1. Germline CDR1 reads MNHNS; CDR2 reads SASEGT. This CDR3 contains 17 residues. After removal of 4 bases from V and 6 bases from J, the junction contained 14 bases not matched to a gene. The CDR3 region is CASSGPFWDSTAGELFF. The DNA of the CDR3 is TGTGCCAGCAGTGGACCCTTTTGGGACAGTACCGCCGGGGAGCTGTTTTTT.

The V call is TRBV18, the J call TRBJ1-1; weak D call: TRBD1 (5 bases). Trimming removed 0 bases from V and 5 bases from J, with 13 bases in between. CDR1 and CDR2 from the germline V gene are KGHSH and LQKENI. The CDR3 contains 15 residues. The CDR3 region is CASSPPQGPRTEAFF. CDR3 coding DNA: TGTGCCAGCTCACCACCGCAGGGCCCGAGGACTGAAGCTTTCTTT.

This chain connects TRBV5-1 to TRBJ1-2; no clear D gene. This CDR3 has 15 amino acids. In germline, CDR1 is SGHRS, CDR2 YFSETQ. The V end was cut by 0 bases, the J end by 0 bases, with 9 bases between. The CDR3, as DNA: TGCGCCAGCAGCTTGGCAACAGCTTCTAACTATGGCTACACCTTC. Its protein is CASSLATASNYGYTF.

The genes are TRBV5-1 and TRBJ1-4, with no clear D. Germline V gene sequence: CDR1 SGHRS, CDR2 YFSETQ. This CDR3 is 14 amino acids long. Trimming cost V 1 base and J 2 bases, with 6 bases left between them. CDR3 residues: CASSLLATNEKLFF. The DNA of the CDR3 is TGCGCCAGCAGCTTGTTGGCTACTAATGAAAAACTGTTTTTT.

This chain uses TRBV28 with TRBJ2-7, with no clear D. CDR1 is MDHEN, CDR2 SYDVKM, per germline. The length of the CDR3 is 13 residues. V lost 2 bases and J lost 0, with 5 bases in between. The CDR3 region has the DNA TGTGCCAGCAGTTTACCCTCCTCCTACGAGCAGTACTTC. Protein sequence: CASSLPSSYEQYF. The entire variable domain, with the rest obtained from reference TRBV28 and TRBJ2-7, is as follows: DVKVTQSSRYLVKRTGEKVFLECVQDMDHENMFWYRQDPGLGLRLIYFSYDVKMKEKGDIPEGYSVSREKKERFSLILESASTNQTSMYLCASSLPSSYEQYFGPGTRLTVT.

This clone was picked up one time. The chain carries TRBV27 and TRBJ1-3, with a possible D match to TRBD1 (6 bases). The CDR3 sequence is 15 residues long. Germline CDR1 and CDR2: MNHEY and SMNVEV (reference sequence). Deletions cut 4 bases from V and 0 bases from J, with 10 bases between. CDR3 nucleotide sequence: TGTGCCAGCAGTTCACTGGGGGCCTCTGGAAACACCATATATTTT. Amino acids: CASSSLGASGNTIYF.

The rearrangement links TRBV5-1 to TRBJ1-2; D may be TRBD1 (6 bases). In germline, CDR1 is SGHRS, CDR2 YFSETQ. Trimming removed 2 bases from V and 2 bases from J, with 10 bases in between. This CDR3 spans 14 amino acids. CDR3 DNA: TGCGCCAGCAGCTTATCAGGACAGAACTATGGCTACACCTTC. It is translated as CASSLSGQNYGYTF.

This sequence joins TRBV3-1 (or the pseudogene TRBV3-2) and TRBJ1-2; 7 bases agree with TRBD1. J was trimmed by 4 bases and V by 3 bases; bases with no gene match: 2. The CDR3 runs 13 residues. The germline gives CDR1 LGHDT, CDR2 YNNKEL (reference sequence). The CDR3 here is CASSHGTVYGYTF. As DNA, the CDR3 is TGTGCCAGCAGCCACGGGACAGTCTATGGCTACACCTTC.

The chain couples TRBV5-1 to TRBJ2-1; a weak D match, TRBD1 (5 bases). The CDR3 has 15 residues. The V and J ends lost 1 base and 0 bases respectively, with 8 bases between them. CDR1 and CDR2 from the germline V gene are SGHRS and YFSETQ. CDR3 sequence: CASSLRQSSYNEQFF. In nucleotides, the CDR3 is TGCGCCAGCAGCTTGCGACAGAGCTCCTACAATGAGCAGTTCTTC.